The sequence of this T cell receptor beta chain was determined in a study of T cell responses to AZD1222 COVID-19 vaccine. Measured with immunoSEQ multiplex PCR; TCRdb has only the in-frame clones, and not every one. The sample lists 90,000 to 100,000 clones; about 81% were seen once. This clone was counted a few times. The target antigen is unknown. General study findings and limits: Unmutated regions of variants are reportedly targeted by nearly half of spike-specific TCRs. Spike-specific TCR breadth and depth were elevated following two AZD1222 doses. Clonal diversity was possibly underestimated; the donors were predominantly white British and more often female.

The V gene end was trimmed by 3 bases and the J gene end by 8 bases; junction bases not matched to a gene: 6. Germline V gives CDR1 SEHNR, CDR2 FQNEAQ (reference sequence). There are 13 residues in the CDR3. Second-dose groups at about 4 or about 12 weeks were pooled. This clonotype was sampled from an adult who received the AZD1222 COVID-19 vaccine. The rearrangement links TRBV7-9 to TRBJ1-2, with 7 positions matching TRBD1. The sample consisted of peripheral blood, taken 28 days after the second AZD1222 dose. The CDR3 here is CASSFRGEEGYTF. In DNA, the CDR3 is TGTGCCAGCAGCTTCAGGGGGGAAGAAGGCTACACCTTC.